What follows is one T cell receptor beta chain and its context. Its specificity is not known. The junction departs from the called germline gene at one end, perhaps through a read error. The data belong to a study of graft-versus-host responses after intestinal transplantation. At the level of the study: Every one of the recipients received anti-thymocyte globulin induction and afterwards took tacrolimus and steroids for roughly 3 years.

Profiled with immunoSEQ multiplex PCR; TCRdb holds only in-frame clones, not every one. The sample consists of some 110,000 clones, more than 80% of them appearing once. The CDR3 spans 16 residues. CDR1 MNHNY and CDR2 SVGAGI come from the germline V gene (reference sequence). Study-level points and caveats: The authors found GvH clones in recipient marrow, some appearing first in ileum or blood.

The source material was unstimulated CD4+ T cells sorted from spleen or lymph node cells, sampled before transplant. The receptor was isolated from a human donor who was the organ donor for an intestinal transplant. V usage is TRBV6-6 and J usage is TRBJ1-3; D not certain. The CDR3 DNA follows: TGTGCCAGCACCCCGGTAGGTCCCCACTCTGGAAACACCATAAATTTT. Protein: CASTPVGPHSGNTINF.